One sample yielded the 15 T cell receptor beta chains listed below, sequenced in a study of response to subunit inactivated influenza vaccine. TCRdb used MiXCR to reprocess the RT-PCR reads, holding one entry per CDR3 protein. Among hundreds of thousands of distinct CDR3 sequences listed, 12% to 15% were seen once. Sequenced material: PBMCs from blood, taken approximately 15 days before vaccination. These receptors originate from a man aged 50 to 60 who received an inactivated influenza vaccine.

This clonotype was observed a handful of times. The V gene is TRBV4-3, the J gene TRBJ1-5; 7 bases are a match to TRBD1. V was pared by 2 bases and J by 9 bases, with 10 bases of the junction left unmatched. This CDR3 region has 15 residues. Germline V gene sequence: CDR1 LGHNA, CDR2 YSLEER. CDR3 bases: TGCGCCAGCAGCCAAAGCAGGGGGGGGATGATGCCCCAGCATTTT. Amino acids: CASSQSRGGMMPQHF.

This clonotype was seen more than once but under ten times. The chain carries TRBV12-3 or TRBV12-4 and TRBJ1-6; D call uncertain. Trimming removed 3 bases from V and 14 bases from J, with 14 bases in between. The CDR3 length is 13 residues. The CDR3, as DNA: TGTGCCAGCAGTTTTGGCTTTTTTGGTGCCCTCCACTTT. It codes for CASSFGFFGALHF.

The table lists this clonotype with a few counts. The chain links TRBV4-1 to TRBJ2-7; D not resolved. Per germline, CDR1 MGHRA and CDR2 YSYEKL. The CDR3 has 16 amino acids. Trimming removed 0 bases from V and 2 bases from J, with 14 bases in between. CDR3 nucleotides: TGCGCCAGCAGCCAAGATCGGGCCCCGCTAACCTACGAGCAGTACTTC. It encodes CASSQDRAPLTYEQYF.

This clonotype was found a few times. DNA for the CDR3: TGTGCCAGCGGGGAGACAGGGGTGGGAAACATTCAGTACTTC. Its translation is CASGETGVGNIQYF. The chain couples TRBV12-3 or TRBV12-4 to TRBJ2-4, with 8 positions matching TRBD1. The CDR3 is 14 residues long. With 8 bases clipped from V and 6 bases from J, the junction kept 9 bases outside the gene matches.

J is TRBJ2-1 and V is TRBV11-2; TRBD2 matches 9 bases. Germline V CDR1 and CDR2: SGHAT, FQNNGV. This CDR3 contains 14 residues. The V and J ends lost 5 bases and 9 bases, in that order; junction bases with no gene match: 8. The CDR3 coding sequence is TGTGCCAGCAGCGCCGGGACTAGCTATACTGAGCAGTTCTTC. Protein: CASSAGTSYTEQFF.

CDR3 loop: CASSYLRMRLATNEKLFF. The CDR3 region has the DNA TGTGCCAGCAGTTATTTACGAATGCGGCTTGCAACTAATGAAAAACTGTTTTTT. V is TRBV6-5 and J is TRBJ1-4, with D unresolved. Germline lookup yields CDR1 MNHEY and CDR2 SVGAGI. This CDR3 has 18 amino acids. V gave up 3 bases and J gave up 0 bases, with 17 bases separating them.

J is TRBJ1-6 and V is TRBV20-1; 7 nucleotides line up with TRBD1. The germline gives CDR1 DFQATT, CDR2 SNEGSKA (reference sequence). The ends lost 6 bases at V and 4 bases at J; junction bases unmatched: 18. This CDR3 region has 18 residues. The CDR3 loop is CSASRRQGLSRYNSPLHF. The CDR3 nucleotides read TGCAGTGCCAGTAGGAGACAGGGTTTGTCTCGTTATAATTCACCCCTCCACTTT.

This clonotype was seen ten or more times. The chain has TRBV9 and TRBJ2-5, with D tentatively TRBD1 (6 bases). V was cut by 3 bases and J by 3 bases, with 18 bases left in between. Germline CDR1 is SGDLS and CDR2 is YYNGEE. The CDR3 is made up of 16 amino acids. CDR3 DNA sequence: TGTGCCAGCAGCGCCCCCCGGACAGACCCTGAAGAGACCCAGTACTTC. Protein sequence: CASSAPRTDPEETQYF.

The V call is TRBV15, the J call TRBJ1-2; D is uncertain. The CDR3 has 15 amino acids. Germline lookup yields CDR1 LNHNV and CDR2 YYDKDF (reference sequence). V gave up 3 bases and J gave up 0 bases, with 11 bases separating them. This chain's CDR3 is CATSRRSGTNYGYTF. CDR3 nucleotide sequence: TGTGCCACCAGCAGGAGGTCGGGTACTAACTATGGCTACACCTTC.

The chain uses TRBV7-8 and TRBJ2-1; TRBD2 aligns across 8 bases. Germline V lookup: CDR1 SGHVS, CDR2 FQNEAQ. V dropped 3 bases and J dropped 6; count of bases not matched to a gene: 10. This CDR3 is built from 16 residues. In DNA form, the CDR3 reads TGTGCCAGCAGCTTGCGAGCGGGAGTTATTCCCAATGAGCAGTTCTTC. Its protein product is CASSLRAGVIPNEQFF.

The chain carries TRBV4-3 and TRBJ2-7, with 11 bases fitting TRBD1. Germline-derived CDR1 and CDR2 are LGHNA and YSLEER. The J segment lost 8 bases and the V segment lost 0 bases, leaving 6 bases of the junction unmatched. There are 15 residues in the CDR3. The CDR3, as DNA: TGCGCCAGCAGCCAAGACCCGGGACAGGGGGTTCAGCAGTACTTC. It codes for CASSQDPGQGVQQYF.

This clonotype was recorded a few times. The rearrangement links TRBV29-1 to TRBJ2-2; TRBD2 matches 8 bases. Germline V CDR1 and CDR2: SQVTM, ANQGSEA. The CDR3 has 17 amino acids. V trimming: 0 bases; J trimming: 5 bases; junction bases outside the gene matches: 11. In nucleotides, the CDR3 is TGCAGCGTTGAAGATCCCGGGGGAGCGGGAGATACCGGGGAGCTGTTTTTT. It yields the protein CSVEDPGGAGDTGELFF.

This clonotype came up many times. The chain recombines TRBV5-1 with TRBJ1-1, with a possible D match to TRBD1 (5 bases). Trimming pared 3 bases from V and 1 base from J, leaving 13 bases between. Germline CDR1 and CDR2: SGHRS and YFSETQ. The CDR3 consists of 15 residues. The CDR3 reads CASSSTTDSNTEAFF. For the CDR3, the DNA is TGCGCCAGCAGCTCTACGACAGACTCGAACACTGAAGCTTTCTTT.

The V gene is TRBV5-1, the J gene TRBJ1-2; D gene ambiguous. The CDR3 has 14 amino acids. Germline V gene sequence: CDR1 SGHRS, CDR2 YFSETQ. Trimming removed 0 bases at V and 6 bases at J, with 12 bases between. The CDR3 DNA reads TGCGCCAGCAGCTTGGTACCGAATGAAGATGGCTACACCTTC. This sequence encodes CASSLVPNEDGYTF.

The table lists this clonotype with a few counts. This rearrangement joins TRBV5-1 to TRBJ2-2; 9 bases map to TRBD1. V was clipped by 4 bases and J by 6 bases; unmatched bases: 4. CDR1 is SGHRS, CDR2 YFSETQ, per germline. CDR3 size: 14 residues. CDR3 DNA sequence: TGCGCCAGCAGCGCGGACAGGGGACCCGGGGAGCTGTTTTTT. It codes for CASSADRGPGELFF.